This is a list of T cell receptor beta chains from one sample in a study of blood T cell repertoires in COVID-19. Profiling relied on immunoSEQ multiplex PCR, and the TCRdb table lists in-frame clones only, not all of them. The sample has hundreds of thousands of clones, 85% to 90% seen once; the top ten hold roughly 1%. Specimen: peripheral blood. The receptors stem from a woman aged 40 to 50 with COVID-19, enrolled during active disease. The CDR3 runs from the conserved cysteine through the conserved F or W. Each record gives: J gene, V gene, D gene, CDR3 protein. D genes are given only for firm matches.

TRBJ1-1	TRBV27	TRBD1	CASSPSSGQVSTEAFF
TRBJ2-7	TRBV27	-	CASSLSRTGIYEQYF
TRBJ1-2	TRBV4-3	-	CASSQEGPRLTGFGYTF
TRBJ1-1	TRBV19	-	CASSKWGGANTEAFF
TRBJ2-7	TRBV6-2/TRBV6-3	TRBD2	CASSYMGGSSYEQYF
TRBJ2-3	TRBV18	-	CASSPPSADTQYF
TRBJ2-7	TRBV10-3	-	CAISETEGSYEQYF
TRBJ2-3	TRBV4-2	TRBD2	CASRGSGGRDTQYF
TRBJ1-4	TRBV19	-	CASSMIAGGINEKLFF
TRBJ1-1	TRBV5-8	-	CASSLISTGEAFF
TRBJ1-2	TRBV18	TRBD1	CASSRDRDREHGYTF
TRBJ1-2	TRBV7-2	TRBD1	CASSSQGAPGYGYTF
TRBJ2-1	TRBV29-1	-	CSVEGLYNEQFF
TRBJ2-7	TRBV12-5	-	CASGSGVASGEQYF
TRBJ2-6	TRBV19	-	CASSSRSSGANVLTF
TRBJ2-1	TRBV28	TRBD2	CASSPPPGWAGALHNEQFF
TRBJ1-2	TRBV6-5	-	CASSSQAGRGGYTF
TRBJ2-1	TRBV6-5	TRBD2	CASSYAGAYPNEQFF
TRBJ1-2	TRBV5-1	-	CASSMLAGSNYGYTF
TRBJ1-2	TRBV6-1	TRBD1	CASSEVGVTGYGYTF
TRBJ2-7	TRBV6-5	TRBD1	CASSYRRQGVHEQYF
TRBJ2-1	TRBV5-1	-	CASTPLLFYNEQFF
TRBJ1-1	TRBV2	-	CASSAVNTEAFF
TRBJ1-2	TRBV6-5	-	CASSTGGSSGGYTF
TRBJ2-7	TRBV29-1	-	CSVGAQGWREQYF
TRBJ1-5	TRBV5-1	-	CASSPSGGFQPQHF
TRBJ2-1	TRBV18	-	CASSPSSGYNEQFF
TRBJ1-5	TRBV19	-	CASSGVYANQPQHF
TRBJ1-2	TRBV19	-	CASSIKLTGLPNYGYTF
TRBJ1-5	TRBV2	-	CASSETRRGTNQPQHF
TRBJ2-5	TRBV18	-	CASSPLRGDETQYF
TRBJ1-1	TRBV28	TRBD1	CASRQQGARHAEAFF
TRBJ1-5	TRBV6-6	TRBD1	CASSSTGGVGQPQHF
TRBJ1-5	TRBV6-5	-	CASSYGLSNQPQHF
TRBJ1-5	TRBV3-1/TRBV3-2	-	CASSLNLTSVDSNQPQHF
TRBJ2-1	TRBV5-5	TRBD1	CASSSGTGVYNEQFF
TRBJ2-1	TRBV2	-	CASGGTLQFF
TRBJ2-1	TRBV6-5	-	CASEDGGSYNEQFF
TRBJ2-7	TRBV6-2/TRBV6-3	-	CASSYGVAGSYEQYF